Included here is one TCR beta chain sequence, with context. This specimen belongs to a study of T-cell memory formation after mild COVID-19. Each CDR3 protein gets one entry after TCRdb re-called the 5' RACE reads with MiXCR. Found here are about 340,000 distinct CDR3 sequences, less than 20% of them singletons; the top ten hold about a fifth. This CDR3 spans 15 amino acids. V lost 6 bases and J lost 7; bases outside the gene matches: 11. The V gene's germline CDR1 is MGHRA and CDR2 YSYEKL. V and J are TRBV4-1 and TRBJ2-1; 8 bases fit TRBD2. This TCR came from a man younger than 35 who had mild COVID-19 (a few samples of this study predate the infection). Cell type and time point are not known. Material: PBMCs or a T cell subset sorted from them (not recorded which). CDR3 sequence reads: CASRVTSGNLNEQFF. In DNA form, the CDR3 reads TGCGCCAGCAGGGTAACTAGCGGTAACCTAAATGAGCAGTTCTTC.